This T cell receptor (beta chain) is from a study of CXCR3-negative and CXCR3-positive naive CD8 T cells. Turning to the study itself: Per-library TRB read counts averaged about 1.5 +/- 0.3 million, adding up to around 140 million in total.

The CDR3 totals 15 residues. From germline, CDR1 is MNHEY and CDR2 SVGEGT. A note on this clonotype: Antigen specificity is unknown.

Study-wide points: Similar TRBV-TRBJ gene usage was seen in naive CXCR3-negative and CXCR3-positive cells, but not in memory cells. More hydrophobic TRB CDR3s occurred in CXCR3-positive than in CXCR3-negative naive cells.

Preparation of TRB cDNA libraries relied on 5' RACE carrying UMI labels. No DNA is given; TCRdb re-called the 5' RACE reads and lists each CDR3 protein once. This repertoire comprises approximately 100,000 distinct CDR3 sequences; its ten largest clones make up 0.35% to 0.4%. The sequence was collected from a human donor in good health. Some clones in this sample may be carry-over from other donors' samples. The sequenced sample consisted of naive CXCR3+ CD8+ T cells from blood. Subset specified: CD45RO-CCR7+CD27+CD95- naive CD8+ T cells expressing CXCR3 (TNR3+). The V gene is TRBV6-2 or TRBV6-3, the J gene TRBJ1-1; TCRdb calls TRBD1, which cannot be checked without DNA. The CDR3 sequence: CASSYYREQNTEAFF.